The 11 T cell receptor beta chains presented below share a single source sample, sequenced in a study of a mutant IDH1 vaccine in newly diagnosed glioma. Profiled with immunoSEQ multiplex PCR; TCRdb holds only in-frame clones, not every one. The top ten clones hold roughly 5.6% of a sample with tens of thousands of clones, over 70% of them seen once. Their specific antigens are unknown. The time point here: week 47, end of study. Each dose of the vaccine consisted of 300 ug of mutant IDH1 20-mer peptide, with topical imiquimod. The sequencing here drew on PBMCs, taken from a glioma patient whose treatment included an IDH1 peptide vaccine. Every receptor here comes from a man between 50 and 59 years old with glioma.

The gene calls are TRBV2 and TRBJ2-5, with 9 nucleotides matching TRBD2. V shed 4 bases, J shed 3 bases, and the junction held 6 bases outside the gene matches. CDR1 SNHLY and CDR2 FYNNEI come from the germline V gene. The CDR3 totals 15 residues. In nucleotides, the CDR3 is TGTGCCAGCAGTGCTCTAGCGGGGAGGAAAGAGACCCAGTACTTC. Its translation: CASSALAGRKETQYF.

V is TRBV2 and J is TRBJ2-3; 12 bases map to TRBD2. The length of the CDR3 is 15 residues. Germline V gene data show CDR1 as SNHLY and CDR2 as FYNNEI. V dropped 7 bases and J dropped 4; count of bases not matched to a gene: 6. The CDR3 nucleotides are TGTGCCAGCACCGCGACTAGCGGGGGCCCAGATACGCAGTATTTT. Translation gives CASTATSGGPDTQYF.

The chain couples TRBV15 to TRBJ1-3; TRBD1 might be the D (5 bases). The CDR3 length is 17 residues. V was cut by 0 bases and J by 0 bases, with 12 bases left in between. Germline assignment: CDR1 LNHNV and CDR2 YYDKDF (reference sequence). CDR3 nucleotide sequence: TGTGCCACCAGCAGAGACGCAGGGATGAGCTCTGGAAACACCATATATTTT. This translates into CATSRDAGMSSGNTIYF.

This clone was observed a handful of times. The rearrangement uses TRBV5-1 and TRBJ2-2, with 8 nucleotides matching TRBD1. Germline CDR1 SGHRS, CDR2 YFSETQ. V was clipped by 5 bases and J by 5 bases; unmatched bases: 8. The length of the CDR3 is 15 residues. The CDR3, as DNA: TGCGCCAGCAGTCCCGGGACAGGAGGAACCGGGGAGCTGTTTTTT. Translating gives CASSPGTGGTGELFF.

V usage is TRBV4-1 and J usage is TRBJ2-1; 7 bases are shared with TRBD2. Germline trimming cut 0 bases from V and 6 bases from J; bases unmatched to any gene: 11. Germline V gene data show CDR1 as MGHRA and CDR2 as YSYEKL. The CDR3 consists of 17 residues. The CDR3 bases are TGCGCCAGCAGCCAAGATGGGCCAGCGGGGAGATCCAATGAGCAGTTCTTC. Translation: CASSQDGPAGRSNEQFF.

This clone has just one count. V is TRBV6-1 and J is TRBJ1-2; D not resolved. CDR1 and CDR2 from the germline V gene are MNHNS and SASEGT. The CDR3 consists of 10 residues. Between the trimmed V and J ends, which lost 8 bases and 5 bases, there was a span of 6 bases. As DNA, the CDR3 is TGTGCCAGCTTCCTTTATGGCTACACCTTC. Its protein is CASFLYGYTF.

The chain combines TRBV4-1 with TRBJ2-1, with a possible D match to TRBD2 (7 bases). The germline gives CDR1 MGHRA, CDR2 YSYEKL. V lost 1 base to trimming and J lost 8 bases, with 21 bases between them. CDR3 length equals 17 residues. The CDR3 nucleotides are TGCGCCAGCAGCCAAGGGGGCGAGGGGGGGTGGACCGATGAGCAGTTCTTC. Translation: CASSQGGEGGWTDEQFF.

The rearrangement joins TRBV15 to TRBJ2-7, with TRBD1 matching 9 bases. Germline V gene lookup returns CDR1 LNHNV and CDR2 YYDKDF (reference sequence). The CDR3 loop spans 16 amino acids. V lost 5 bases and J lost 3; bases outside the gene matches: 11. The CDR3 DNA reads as TGTGCCACCAGCGTTGCAGGGGGGACAGGGATCTACGAGCAGTACTTC. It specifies CATSVAGGTGIYEQYF.

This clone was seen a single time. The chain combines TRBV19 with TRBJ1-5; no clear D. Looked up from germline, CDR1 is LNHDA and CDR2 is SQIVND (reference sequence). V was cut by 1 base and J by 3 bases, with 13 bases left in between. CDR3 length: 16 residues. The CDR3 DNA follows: TGTGCCAGTAGTATAGCAGCTCGCCAGTACAATCAGCCCCAGCATTTT. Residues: CASSIAARQYNQPQHF.

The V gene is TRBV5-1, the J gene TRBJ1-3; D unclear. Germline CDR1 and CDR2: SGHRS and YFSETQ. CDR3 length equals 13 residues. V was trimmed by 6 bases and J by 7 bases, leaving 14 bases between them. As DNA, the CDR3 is TGCGCCAGCACCGCAGACGGGTACAACACCATATATTTT. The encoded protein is CASTADGYNTIYF.

The CDR3 DNA reads TGTGCCAGCAGCACTGACCGATGGGAGGGAGAGACCCAGTACTTC. Residues: CASSTDRWEGETQYF. This chain links TRBV9 with TRBJ2-5, with 7 bases matching TRBD2. V lost 4 bases, J lost 4 bases, and 10 bases stayed unmatched. Germline V lookup: CDR1 SGDLS, CDR2 YYNGEE. The CDR3 extends over 15 amino acids.